The 18 T cell receptor beta chains given below trace back to one sample, sequenced in a study of shared clonotypes between healthy human individuals. This table comes from immunoSEQ multiplex PCR, and its TCRdb copy is limited to in-frame clones, with some not included. The sample shows 700,000 or so clones, about three quarters of them seen only once. Sequencing was carried out using memory CD4+ T cells sorted from blood. Subset specified: CD45RA-negative fraction. These receptors were obtained from a woman in her twenties or thirties in good health.

The V gene is TRBV27, the J gene TRBJ1-2; D ambiguous. Germline V lookup: CDR1 MNHEY, CDR2 SMNVEV (reference sequence). The CDR3 contains 14 residues. V was pared by 2 bases and J by 6 bases, with 13 bases between. The CDR3: CASSLQDSGNGYTF. CDR3 in DNA: TGTGCCAGCAGTTTACAGGATAGCGGGAATGGCTACACCTTC.

As regards this clone: A read error may be the cause here, since a much bigger clone is one base away. CDR3 loop: CASSFNAADTQYF. CDR3 coding DNA: TGTGCCAGCAGCTTCAACGCGGCAGATACGCAGTATTTT. This sequence joins TRBV7-9 and TRBJ2-3; D not certain. This CDR3 region has 13 residues. CDR1 SEHNR and CDR2 FQNEAQ come from the germline V gene (reference sequence). V was clipped by 3 bases and J by 4 bases, with 8 bases between them. The full variable domain, completed using reference TRBV7-9 and TRBJ2-3, is DTGVSQNPRHKITKRGQNVTFRCDPISEHNRLYWYRQTLGQGPEFLTYFQNEAQLEKSRLLSDRFSAERPKGSFSTLEIQRTEQGDSAMYLCASSFNAADTQYFGPGTRLTVL.

The chain employs TRBV14 and TRBJ2-1; D ambiguous. Germline V CDR1 and CDR2: SGHDN, FVKESK. The V end was cut by 4 bases, the J end by 4 bases, with 5 bases between. The CDR3 is made up of 12 amino acids. CDR3: CASSPNYNEQFF. CDR3 nucleotides: TGTGCCAGCAGCCCGAATTACAATGAGCAGTTCTTC.

This chain joins TRBV5-5 and TRBJ1-5; a weak D match, TRBD1 (5 bases). The germline V and J ends were trimmed by 0 bases and 4 bases, with 17 bases remaining between them. The CDR3 length is 17 residues. CDR1 is SGHKS and CDR2 is YYEKEE in the germline V gene (reference sequence). Here the CDR3 DNA reads TGTGCCAGCAGCTTGGGGGTGGGCAGGGCAGGAAATCAGCCCCAGCATTTT. Translating it yields CASSLGVGRAGNQPQHF. The full variable domain, in which reference TRBV5-5 and TRBJ1-5 provide the parts outside the CDR3, is DAGVTQSPTHLIKTRGQQVTLRCSPISGHKSVSWYQQVLGQGPQFIFQYYEKEERGRGNFPDRFSARQFPNYSSELNVNALLLGDSALYLCASSLGVGRAGNQPQHFGDGTRLSIL.

The chain has TRBV2 and TRBJ2-5; D is possibly TRBD1 (6 bases). The CDR3 loop spans 16 amino acids. The V gene's germline CDR1 is SNHLY and CDR2 FYNNEI. V lost 6 bases to trimming and J lost 1 base, with 18 bases between them. The CDR3 DNA reads as TGTGCCAGCAGCCTAGGGGGATCAATCGTCCAAGAGACCCAGTACTTC. The encoded protein is CASSLGGSIVQETQYF.

This chain links TRBV18 with TRBJ2-2; 7 nucleotides line up with TRBD1. Germline V gene lookup returns CDR1 KGHSH and CDR2 LQKENI. V was pared by 2 bases and J by 5 bases, with 5 bases of the junction left unmatched. The CDR3 consists of 15 residues. The CDR3 loop reads CASSPMDRTTGELFF. The CDR3 DNA reads TGTGCCAGCTCACCAATGGACAGGACAACCGGGGAGCTGTTTTTT. The full variable domain, with the rest looked up from reference TRBV18 and TRBJ2-2, is NAGVMQNPRHLVRRRGQEARLRCSPMKGHSHVYWYRQLPEEGLKFMVYLQKENIIDESGMPKERFSAEFPKEGPSILRIQQVVRGDSAAYFCASSPMDRTTGELFFGEGSRLTVL.

This clone appeared many times. The V and J genes are TRBV2 and TRBJ1-2; the match to TRBD1 covers 9 bases. This CDR3 is built from 16 residues. The trim removed 2 bases at V and 3 bases at J, leaving 7 bases unmatched. Germline CDR1 is SNHLY and CDR2 is FYNNEI. CDR3 residues: CASSELTGGSDYGYTF. In DNA, the CDR3 is TGTGCCAGCAGTGAACTTACAGGGGGCAGTGACTATGGCTACACCTTC.

This clone was picked up one time. The rearrangement joins TRBV6-5 to TRBJ2-7; 9 bases map to TRBD1. The CDR3 is 14 residues long. V shed 5 bases, J shed 5 bases, and the junction held 7 bases outside the gene matches. CDR1 MNHEY and CDR2 SVGAGI come from the germline V gene. In nucleotides, the CDR3 is TGTGCCAGCAGTGACACAGGGGGCAATGACGAGCAGTACTTC. This translates into CASSDTGGNDEQYF.

V gene TRBV21-1 combines with J gene TRBJ2-7; the tabulated D call, TRBD1, remains unverified against the DNA. TRBV21-1 is designated a pseudogene. This CDR3 has 14 residues. For the CDR3, the DNA is TGTGCCAGCGGGGGACAACTCCCTTCCTACGAGCAGTACTTC. Translation gives CASGGQLPSYEQYF.

In nucleotides, the CDR3 is TGTGCCATCAGGAAGGACTACCTATACAATGAGCAGTTCTTC. It specifies CAIRKDYLYNEQFF. The V call is TRBV10-3, the J call TRBJ2-1, with D maybe TRBD2 (6 bases). Deletions cut 6 bases from V and 4 bases from J, with 13 bases between. The CDR3 runs 14 residues. CDR1 ENHRY and CDR2 SYGVKD come from the germline V gene.

This clone was observed once. The chain uses TRBV9 and TRBJ2-7; D is unclear. The CDR3 contains 15 residues. V gave up 3 bases and J gave up 2 bases, with 15 bases separating them. CDR1 and CDR2 from the germline V gene are SGDLS and YYNGEE. CDR3 DNA: TGTGCCAGCAGCGAGGGCCTCTTAAGCGCCTACGAGCAGTACTTC. Protein sequence: CASSEGLLSAYEQYF.

This clone occurred many times. This chain links TRBV28 with TRBJ1-2, with 11 bases matching TRBD1. The J segment lost 4 bases and the V segment lost 3 bases, leaving 4 bases of the junction unmatched. CDR3 size: 15 residues. Germline-derived CDR1 and CDR2 are MDHEN and SYDVKM. CDR3 amino acids: CASSFEDRGLYGYTF. The DNA of the CDR3 is TGTGCCAGCAGTTTTGAGGACAGGGGGCTCTATGGCTACACCTTC.

This clone was counted a few times. V usage is TRBV5-4 and J usage is TRBJ2-2; 7 bases are a match to TRBD2. The CDR3 sequence is 16 residues long. Looked up from germline, CDR1 is SGHNT and CDR2 is YYREEE (reference sequence). After removal of 2 bases from V and 5 bases from J, the junction contained 9 bases not matched to a gene. The CDR3 region has the DNA TGTGCCAGCAGCTTCCTCGCGGGAGTTCGTACCGGGGAGCTGTTTTTT. Translating gives CASSFLAGVRTGELFF.

The J gene is TRBJ2-7, the V gene TRBV5-1; 12 bases line up with TRBD2. V was clipped by 4 bases and J by 6 bases; unmatched bases: 8. The CDR3 covers 15 residues. Germline CDR1 reads SGHRS; CDR2 reads YFSETQ. In nucleotides, the CDR3 is TGCGCCAGCAGCCCCGGTCGACTAGCGGGAGCCGAGCAGTACTTC. It codes for CASSPGRLAGAEQYF. Variable domain in full (rest from reference TRBV5-1 and TRBJ2-7): KAGVTQTPRYLIKTRGQQVTLSCSPISGHRSVSWYQQTPGQGLQFLFEYFSETQRNKGNFPGRFSGRQFSNSRSEMNVSTLELGDSALYLCASSPGRLAGAEQYFGPGTRLTVT.

The J gene is TRBJ2-2, the V gene TRBV18; the D gene is possibly TRBD1 (6 bases). Germline V CDR1 and CDR2: KGHSH, LQKENI. The CDR3 extends over 16 amino acids. The germline V and J ends were trimmed by 2 bases and 0 bases, with 10 bases remaining between them. The CDR3 DNA follows: TGTGCCAGCTCACCATACGGGACACCGAACACCGGGGAGCTGTTTTTT. Translation gives CASSPYGTPNTGELFF.

J is TRBJ2-7 and V is TRBV7-2, with D possibly called TRBD1 or TRBD2 (5 bases each). Trimming cost V 5 bases and J 3 bases, with 14 bases left between them. The CDR3 has 14 residues. Germline CDR1 is SGHTA and CDR2 is FQGNSA. CDR3 in DNA: TGTGCCAGCAGCCCCGGGACGGCTAACTACGAGCAGTACTTC. It yields the protein CASSPGTANYEQYF.

V gene TRBV18 combines with J gene TRBJ2-1; 12 nucleotides line up with TRBD2. The germline gives CDR1 KGHSH, CDR2 LQKENI. CDR3 length equals 19 residues. V gave up 2 bases and J gave up 0 bases; unmatched junction bases: 8. The CDR3 DNA reads as TGTGCCAGCTCACCAGGGACTAGCGGGTATCTAAGCTCCTACAATGAGCAGTTCTTC. This gives the protein CASSPGTSGYLSSYNEQFF.

A few counts support this clone. The chain recombines TRBV10-2 with TRBJ2-3, with D possibly TRBD1 on 5 matching bases. From germline, CDR1 is WSHSY and CDR2 SAAADI. V gave up 8 bases and J gave up 4 bases, with 16 bases separating them. CDR3 size: 14 residues. The CDR3 nucleotides read TGCGCCAGCGGCCCCACAAGGGGCGCAGATACGCAGTATTTT. Translating it yields CASGPTRGADTQYF.